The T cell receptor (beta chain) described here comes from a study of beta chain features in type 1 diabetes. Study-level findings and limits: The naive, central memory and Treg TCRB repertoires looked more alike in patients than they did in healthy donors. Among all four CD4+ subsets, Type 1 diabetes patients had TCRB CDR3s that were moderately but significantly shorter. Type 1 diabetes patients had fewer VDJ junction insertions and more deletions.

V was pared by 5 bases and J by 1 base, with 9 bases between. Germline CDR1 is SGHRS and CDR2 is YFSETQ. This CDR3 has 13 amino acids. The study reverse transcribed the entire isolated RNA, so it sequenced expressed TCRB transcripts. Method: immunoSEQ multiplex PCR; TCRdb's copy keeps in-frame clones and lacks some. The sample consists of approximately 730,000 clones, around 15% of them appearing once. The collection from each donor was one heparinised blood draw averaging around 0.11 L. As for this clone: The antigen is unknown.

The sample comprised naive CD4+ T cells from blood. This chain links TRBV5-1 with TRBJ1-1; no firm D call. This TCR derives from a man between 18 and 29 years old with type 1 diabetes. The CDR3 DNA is TGCGCCAGCAGTTCGTCGGCGAACACTGAAGCTTTCTTT. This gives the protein CASSSSANTEAFF.